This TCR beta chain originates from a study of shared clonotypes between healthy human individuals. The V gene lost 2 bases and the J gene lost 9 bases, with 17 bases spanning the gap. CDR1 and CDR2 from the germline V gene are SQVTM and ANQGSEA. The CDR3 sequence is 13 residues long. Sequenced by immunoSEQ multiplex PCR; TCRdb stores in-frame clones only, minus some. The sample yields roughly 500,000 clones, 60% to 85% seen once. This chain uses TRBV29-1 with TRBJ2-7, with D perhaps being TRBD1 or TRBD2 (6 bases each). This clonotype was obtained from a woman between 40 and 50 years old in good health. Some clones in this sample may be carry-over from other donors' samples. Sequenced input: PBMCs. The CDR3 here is CSVEKGDLRRQYF. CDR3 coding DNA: TGCAGCGTTGAAAAGGGGGACTTACGTCGGCAGTACTTC.